The T cell receptor beta chain described here comes from a study of T cell responses to AZD1222 COVID-19 vaccine (dated by TCRdb to the early 2020s). Background for the entire study: Because spike-specific TCR depth and breadth did not differ between the two schedules, AZD1222 recipients who got a second dose at roughly 4 weeks were pooled with those who got a second dose at roughly 12 weeks. TCR sequencing covered 233 trial participants: 200 to 210 given two doses of AZD1222 and around 25 given two doses of MenACWY control vaccine. Trial participants were enrolled by age into 18-55, 56-69 and 70-plus year subgroups, with about 150, 27 and 61 TCR-sequenced participants respectively.

Overall results and qualifications from the work: Conclusions about previously exposed vaccinees were limited because only a handful of AZD1222 recipients were SARS-CoV-2 seropositive at baseline. Nearly half of unique spike-specific TCRs reportedly recognized epitopes outside regions mutated in the B.1.351 and B.1.1.7 variants. Most participants were white British and females outnumbered males, and the authors suggested that clonal diversity may have been underestimated. In the small 56-69-year group, the increase in depth fell short of significance, most likely because of low power. Because no day 14 peak-response samples were available, the repertoires could be characterized only after the peak T cell response. A significant rise in spike-specific TCR breadth and depth was observed after two AZD1222 doses relative to day 0 and relative to MenACWY recipients. CD4 TCRs associated with the vaccine covered the entire spike protein, and the dominant responses were in regions 160-218 and 743-854.

The time point tag for this specimen amounts to: baseline before first vaccination. Samples from vaccinated people were obtained from the UK trials COV001 and COV002, which included a single-blind randomized controlled phase 2/3 trial of AZD1222 (ChAdOx1 nCoV-19) in healthy adults. Trial participant PBMC samples were collected at day 0 and day 28 after the second dose for TCRbeta chain sequencing. The CDR3 regions of human TCRbeta chains were analyzed by immunosequencing. Concerning the study's data processing: Repertoire TCRs were matched against a reference library of SARS-CoV-2-specific TCRs generated with the MIRA antigen-specificity platform. Breadth was defined as the fraction of unique TCRs that were SARS-CoV-2-associated, and depth was defined as the fraction of total T cells that were SARS-CoV-2-associated. Using the MIRA data, each spike-specific TCR was assigned both to the spike region to which the TCR was reactive and to a CD4 or CD8 class. Log10-transformed breadth and depth values were compared by one-way ANOVA with Sidak's multiple comparisons tests. The clones in this table, taken by TCRdb from immuneACCESS, are in-frame only. Not every clone is retained; where verified, under half of the shortfall comes from an unresolved V gene, and the cause of the rest is unknown. V and J calls and clone size are copied from that table; D and trimming were computed from the DNA. Within this sample are approximately 160,000 clones, with roughly 90% of them counted one time only. Together, the top ten hold 4.4% of the sample.

The junction shows trimming of 5 bases on V and 2 bases on J, plus 10 bases between the germline ends. From its cysteine to its phenylalanine, the CDR3 spans 15 amino acids. The DNA shown is the 45-base CDR3, in frame from base 1. Reading the germline V gene (reference sequence) gives CDR1 SEHNR and CDR2 FQNEAQ. Comment on this clone: What this receptor recognizes is not known. Within one base of it there is no much larger clone, and no base qualities were kept.

This clonotype was sampled from an adult in good health. The rearrangement combines TRBV7-9 with TRBJ2-6; TRBD1 is perhaps the D gene, given 6 matching bases. The material was peripheral blood, obtained on day 0 of AZD1222 vaccination. The CDR3 here reads CASSMTGTGANVLTF. The DNA sequence is TGTGCCAGCAGCATGACAGGAACTGGGGCCAACGTCCTGACTTTC.